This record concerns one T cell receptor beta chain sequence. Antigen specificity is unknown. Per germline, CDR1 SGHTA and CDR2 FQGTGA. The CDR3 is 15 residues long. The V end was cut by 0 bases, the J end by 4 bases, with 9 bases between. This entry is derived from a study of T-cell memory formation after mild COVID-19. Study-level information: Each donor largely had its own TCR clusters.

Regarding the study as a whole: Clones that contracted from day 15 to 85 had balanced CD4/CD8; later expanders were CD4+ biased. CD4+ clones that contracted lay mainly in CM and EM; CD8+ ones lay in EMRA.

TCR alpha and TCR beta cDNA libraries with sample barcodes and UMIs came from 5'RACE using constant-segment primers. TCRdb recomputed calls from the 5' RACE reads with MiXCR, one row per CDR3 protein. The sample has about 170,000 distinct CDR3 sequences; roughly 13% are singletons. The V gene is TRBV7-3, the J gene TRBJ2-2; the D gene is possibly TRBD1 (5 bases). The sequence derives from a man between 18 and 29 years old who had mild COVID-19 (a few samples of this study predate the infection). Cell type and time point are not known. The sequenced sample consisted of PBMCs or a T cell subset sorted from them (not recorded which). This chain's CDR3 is CASSLTGASTGELFF. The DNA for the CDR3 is TGTGCCAGCAGCTTAACAGGGGCGAGCACCGGGGAGCTGTTTTTT.